What follows are 2 T cell receptor beta chains derived from one specimen sequenced in a study of identical twins. TCRdb reanalysed the 5' RACE reads using MiXCR and keeps one entry per CDR3 protein. Among 300,000 to 400,000 distinct CDR3 sequences listed, roughly 12% were seen once. The same data also went into a second study, on yellow fever vaccine responses in identical twins.

Sample: CD8+ T cells sorted from blood. These receptor sequences come from a woman aged 18 to 35 in good health.

This clonotype was seen a few times. This chain joins TRBV20-1 and TRBJ2-1; tentatively, D is TRBD2 (5 bases). Germline V gene lookup returns CDR1 DFQATT and CDR2 SNEGSKA (reference sequence). Trimming took 7 bases from V and 8 from J, leaving 15 bases between them. The length of the CDR3 is 12 residues. CDR3 amino acids: CSVRSTSDEQFF. The DNA for the CDR3 is TGCAGTGTTCGATCCACTAGTGATGAGCAGTTCTTC.

The chain links TRBV12-3 or TRBV12-4 to TRBJ2-1; D ambiguous. V lost 4 bases, J lost 0 bases, and 10 bases lay in between. The CDR3 extends over 15 amino acids. CDR3 sequence (DNA): TGTGCCAGCAGTTACAGCTTTGTCTCCTACAATGAGCAGTTCTTC. Its protein product is CASSYSFVSYNEQFF.